The next 22 T cell receptor beta chains were all read from a single sample in a study of response to subunit inactivated influenza vaccine. TCRdb analysed the RT-PCR reads with MiXCR anew, one entry per CDR3 protein. The sample lists 500,000 to 700,000 distinct CDR3 sequences; around 21% were seen once. The same data also contributed to another study, on T cells expressing NK-cell markers. Turning to that study: UMI-tagged 5'RACE template switching yielded the TCR beta cDNA.

The source was CD4+ T cells sorted from PBMCs, collected about 11 days after vaccination. The source of these receptors is a man in his fifties or sixties who received an inactivated influenza vaccine.

V and J are TRBV7-2 and TRBJ1-2; no definite D call. CDR1 is SGHTA, CDR2 FQGNSA, per germline. The CDR3 totals 16 residues. Trimming stripped 0 bases from V and 2 bases from J, with 13 bases between. The CDR3 region has the DNA TGTGCCAGCAGCTTAGCGTTTAGGTCAAACAACTATGGCTACACCTTC. Protein sequence: CASSLAFRSNNYGYTF.

The genes are TRBV7-9 and TRBJ2-3; D may correspond to TRBD1 or TRBD2 (5 bases each). The CDR3 runs 13 residues. Germline V gene sequence: CDR1 SEHNR, CDR2 FQNEAQ (reference sequence). Between the trimmed V and J ends, which lost 6 bases and 5 bases, there was a span of 12 bases. CDR3 DNA: TGTGCCAGCAGGAGGGGATCGATAGATACGCAGTATTTT. This gives the protein CASRRGSIDTQYF.

This clonotype was counted between two and nine times. The J gene is TRBJ1-6, the V gene TRBV6-1; D might be TRBD1 (5 bases). This CDR3 has 13 amino acids. Germline V gene data show CDR1 as MNHNS and CDR2 as SASEGT. The V gene lost 8 bases and the J gene lost 8 bases, with 13 bases spanning the gap. In DNA, the CDR3 is TGTGCCAGCCGAAGACAGCTAGATTCACCCCTCCACTTT. It specifies CASRRQLDSPLHF.

This clonotype was observed a few times. J is TRBJ2-3 and V is TRBV20-1; 7 bases are a match to TRBD2. Germline lookup yields CDR1 DFQATT and CDR2 SNEGSKA (reference sequence). The CDR3 extends over 13 amino acids. V trimming: 0 bases; J trimming: 14 bases; junction bases outside the gene matches: 11. The CDR3 sequence is CSARDPGREKRYF. CDR3 nucleotide sequence: TGCAGTGCTAGAGATCCGGGGAGGGAAAAGCGGTATTTT.

This chain links TRBV7-9 with TRBJ1-1; D unresolved. CDR1 and CDR2 (germline): SEHNR, FQNEAQ (reference sequence). V dropped 3 bases and J dropped 7 bases, with 3 bases sitting between them. The CDR3 covers 10 residues. The CDR3 sequence: CASSFSEAFF. In DNA form, the CDR3 reads TGTGCCAGCAGCTTTAGTGAAGCTTTCTTT.

The CDR3 DNA follows: TGTGCCAGCAGCCCCCCCGTACGGGGGCGCTCCTACAATGAGCAGTTCTTC. Protein product: CASSPPVRGRSYNEQFF. V and J are TRBV11-2 and TRBJ2-1; either TRBD1 or TRBD2 may supply D (6 bases each). Between the trimmed V and J ends, which lost 5 bases and 0 bases, there was a span of 17 bases. CDR1 and CDR2 from the germline V gene are SGHAT and FQNNGV. The CDR3 length is 17 residues.

This chain joins TRBV20-1 and TRBJ2-7; 7 bases map to TRBD2. Germline trimming cut 2 bases from V and 6 bases from J; bases unmatched to any gene: 7. Germline V gene data show CDR1 as DFQATT and CDR2 as SNEGSKA (reference sequence). The CDR3 consists of 13 residues. The CDR3 protein is CSARPTSSLEQYF. CDR3 sequence (DNA): TGCAGTGCTAGACCGACTAGCTCCCTCGAGCAGTACTTC.

The chain uses TRBV29-1 and TRBJ1-2; TRBD1 aligns across 7 bases. The CDR3 loop spans 13 amino acids. Per germline, CDR1 SQVTM and CDR2 ANQGSEA. The V gene end was trimmed by 6 bases and the J gene end by 0 bases; junction bases not matched to a gene: 4. CDR3 DNA: TGCAGCGTGATGGGGACAGCTAACTATGGCTACACCTTC. Translating gives CSVMGTANYGYTF.

V gene TRBV4-1 combines with J gene TRBJ2-2; D remains unclear. V was trimmed by 2 bases and J by 5 bases, leaving 6 bases between them. Germline CDR1 and CDR2: MGHRA and YSYEKL. The CDR3 runs to 13 residues. In DNA form, the CDR3 reads TGCGCCAGCAGCCAATGCGGAACCGGGGAGCTGTTTTTT. It encodes CASSQCGTGELFF.

The gene calls are TRBV5-1 and TRBJ1-2; D possibly corresponds to TRBD1 (6 bases). This CDR3 is 13 amino acids long. Looked up from germline, CDR1 is SGHRS and CDR2 is YFSETQ. Trimming removed 0 bases at V and 5 bases at J, with 8 bases between. The CDR3 nucleotides are TGCGCCAGCAGCTTGGGGACAGAATATGGCTACACCTTC. Its translation: CASSLGTEYGYTF.

The CDR3 nucleotides are TGTGCCAGCAGCAAGAGGGCTACTAGCGGGCGGGGTATAGATACGCAGTATTTT. It encodes CASSKRATSGRGIDTQYF. The gene calls are TRBV21-1 and TRBJ2-3; the D call of TRBD2 is as the table states it, not checked on the DNA. TRBV21-1 corresponds to a pseudogene. The CDR3 is made up of 18 amino acids.

J is TRBJ1-1 and V is TRBV20-1; D is ambiguous. With 3 bases removed from V and 13 bases from J, the gap between germline ends came to 18 bases. Germline V gives CDR1 DFQATT, CDR2 SNEGSKA (reference sequence). This CDR3 contains 12 residues. The DNA of the CDR3 is TGCAGTGCTAGGTCGGAGAGTTCTAGTGTTTTCTTT. It encodes CSARSESSSVFF.

In this sample, this clonotype turned up many times. V gene TRBV7-2 combines with J gene TRBJ1-5; D is undetermined. Per germline, CDR1 SGHTA and CDR2 FQGNSA. The CDR3 has 16 residues. V shed 4 bases and J shed 2 bases, with 15 bases lying between them. DNA for the CDR3: TGTGCCAGCAGCTACTTACCAGGCCTGGGCAATCAGCCCCAGCATTTT. Its translation: CASSYLPGLGNQPQHF. Based on the CDR3 plus reference TRBV7-2 and TRBJ1-5, the full variable domain is GAGVSQSPSNKVTEKGKDVELRCDPISGHTALYWYRQSLGQGLEFLIYFQGNSAPDKSGLPSDRFSAERTGGSVSTLTIQRTQQEDSAVYLCASSYLPGLGNQPQHFGDGTRLSIL.

There are a few counts of this clonotype. This chain uses TRBV5-1 with TRBJ2-5; 10 bases fit TRBD1. There are 14 residues in the CDR3. With V trimmed by 5 bases and J by 3 bases, 4 bases remained unmatched. Germline V gene lookup returns CDR1 SGHRS and CDR2 YFSETQ. CDR3 coding DNA: TGCGCCAGCAGACGCGGACAGGGGGAAGAGACCCAGTACTTC. Protein product: CASRRGQGEETQYF.

The chain carries TRBV5-1 and TRBJ2-3, with 8 nucleotides matching TRBD1. Germline V CDR1 and CDR2: SGHRS, YFSETQ. The CDR3 is 15 residues long. Unmatched junction bases numbered 9, after V lost 4 bases and J lost 5 bases. The CDR3: CASSPETGAVDTQYF. In nucleotides, the CDR3 is TGCGCCAGCAGCCCGGAGACAGGGGCGGTAGATACGCAGTATTTT. Combining the CDR3 with reference TRBV5-1 and TRBJ2-3 gives the whole variable domain KAGVTQTPRYLIKTRGQQVTLSCSPISGHRSVSWYQQTPGQGLQFLFEYFSETQRNKGNFPGRFSGRQFSNSRSEMNVSTLELGDSALYLCASSPETGAVDTQYFGPGTRLTVL.

The rearrangement uses TRBV12-3 or TRBV12-4 and TRBJ2-7; D possibly corresponds to TRBD1 (6 bases). The V and J ends lost 6 bases and 3 bases respectively, with 9 bases between them. CDR3 length: 12 residues. The CDR3 is CASRGQNYEQYF. DNA of the CDR3: TGTGCCAGCAGAGGACAGAACTACGAGCAGTACTTC.

This clonotype has more than one count but fewer than ten. The chain is built from TRBV7-9 and TRBJ2-2; no firm D call. Deletions cut 0 bases from V and 0 bases from J, with 5 bases between. The CDR3 is 15 amino acids. Looked up from germline, CDR1 is SEHNR and CDR2 is FQNEAQ (reference sequence). The chain's CDR3 is CASSLAMTNTGELFF. CDR3 nucleotide sequence: TGTGCCAGCAGCTTAGCAATGACGAACACCGGGGAGCTGTTTTTT.

This clonotype showed up many times. The chain is built from TRBV12-3 or TRBV12-4 and TRBJ2-2, with a weak D call TRBD2 (6 bases). Trimming took off 7 bases at V and 4 bases at J, with 13 bases between the two ends. The CDR3 is 14 residues long. CDR3 in DNA: TGTGCCAGCACCCCTGGGACTTTCACCGGGGAGCTGTTTTTT. Protein: CASTPGTFTGELFF.

This clonotype turned up a few times. V and J are TRBV7-2 and TRBJ2-1; D gene unclear. Germline CDR1 SGHTA, CDR2 FQGNSA. The CDR3 length is 15 residues. V lost 1 base and J 6 bases, leaving 13 bases between the germline ends. Written as DNA, the CDR3 is TGTGCCAGCAGCTTAGGTGGGAATCCCCCCAATGAGCAGTTCTTC. Translated, it gives CASSLGGNPPNEQFF.

This clonotype has more than one count but fewer than ten. This sequence joins TRBV6-2 or TRBV6-3 and TRBJ2-7, with 7 bases fitting TRBD2. The CDR3 consists of 14 residues. With V trimmed by 8 bases and J by 7 bases, 14 bases remained unmatched. The germline gives CDR1 MNHEY, CDR2 SVGEGT. CDR3 protein: CASGTQRGRWEQYF. Here the CDR3 DNA reads TGTGCCAGCGGAACACAGCGGGGTCGGTGGGAGCAGTACTTC.

This clonotype occurred a few times. The CDR3: CASTLWASGTSTDTQYF. The CDR3, as DNA: TGTGCCAGCACCCTTTGGGCTAGCGGGACTAGCACAGATACGCAGTATTTT. The chain recombines TRBV6-1 with TRBJ2-3; 9 nucleotides match TRBD2. Germline CDR1 is MNHNS and CDR2 is SASEGT. V was pared by 7 bases and J by 0 bases, with 11 bases of the junction left unmatched. The CDR3 has 17 amino acids.

The chain couples TRBV29-1 to TRBJ1-1; maybe TRBD1 (6 bases). The CDR3 is made up of 13 amino acids. V was shortened by 4 bases and J by 3 bases, with 12 bases between the two germline ends. Germline CDR1 reads SQVTM; CDR2 reads ANQGSEA. CDR3 sequence: CSVAGADYTEAFF. In nucleotides, the CDR3 is TGCAGCGTTGCAGGGGCCGATTACACTGAAGCTTTCTTT.